This T cell receptor beta chain derives from a study of human T cells and chemical hapten exposure. This clonotype occurred many times. The V gene's germline CDR1 is MNHEY and CDR2 SVGAGI. CDR3 size: 15 residues. The V and J ends lost 0 bases and 4 bases, in that order; junction bases with no gene match: 2. Time point: pre-sensitization, week 0. Regarding treatment: therapeutic diphenylcyclopropenone sensitization with weekly scalp DPC. Suited to DPC and affected by alopecia, the donors ranged from 18 to 70 years old. The library tagged each cDNA molecule with unique molecular identifiers. Per the study methods: Across samples, TCR counts had a median of roughly 98,000 and ranged from roughly 23,224 to 690,600. TCRdb re-analysed the RACE reads in MiXCR, keeping a single row per CDR3 protein. TCRdb's processing, not the authors', yielded these V and J calls. Among a few hundred thousand distinct CDR3 sequences listed, around 5.5% were seen once.

The source of this sequence is a woman aged 18 to 35 with alopecia areata. Some clones in this sample may be carry-over from other donors' samples. The sample was whole blood, taken in connection with sensitization to the hapten diphenylcyclopropenone (DPC). V is TRBV6-5 and J is TRBJ2-3; 9 bases map to TRBD1. For the CDR3, the DNA is TGTGCCAGCAGTTACTCCGGGACAGGGCCAGATACGCAGTATTTT. It codes for CASSYSGTGPDTQYF.